The 12 T cell receptor beta chains below were found in one sample sequenced in a study of cytomegalovirus exposure and HLA in healthy donors. A multiplex PCR was run with 60 Vbeta primers and 13 Jbeta primers. Method: immunoSEQ multiplex PCR; TCRdb's copy keeps in-frame clones and lacks some. The table shows around 92,000 clones, with approximately 80% occurring only once. Sequences were obtained from PBMCs. The receptors were sampled from a man between 60 and 75 years old in good health and CMV-seropositive.

The V call is TRBV7-9, the J call TRBJ2-5, with D maybe TRBD1 (6 bases). Germline V CDR1 and CDR2: SEHNR, FQNEAQ (reference sequence). The CDR3 runs to 15 residues. V lost 1 base to trimming and J lost 4 bases, with 13 bases between them. The CDR3: CASSLVPRGGETQYF. CDR3 DNA sequence: TGTGCCAGCAGCTTAGTACCCAGGGGCGGAGAGACCCAGTACTTC.

Note on this clone: At the DNA level, this CDR3 is encoded by other sequences in the same sample as well. This sequence joins TRBV2 and TRBJ1-2; 7 bases line up with TRBD1. Germline loops: CDR1 SNHLY, CDR2 FYNNEI. V lost 5 bases, J lost 1 base, and 1 base stayed unmatched. The CDR3 consists of 13 residues. CDR3 protein: CASSRDSNYGYTF. The CDR3 nucleotides are TGTGCCAGCAGTAGGGACAGTAACTATGGCTACACCTTC. Together with reference TRBV2 and TRBJ1-2, the CDR3 gives the full variable domain: EPEVTQTPSHQVTQMGQEVILRCVPISNHLYFYWYRQILGQKVEFLVSFYNNEISEKSEIFDDQFSVERPDGSNFTLKIRSTKLEDSAMYFCASSRDSNYGYTFGSGTRLTVV.

The rearrangement joins TRBV29-1 to TRBJ2-7; D perhaps matches TRBD1 (6 bases). V lost 6 bases to trimming and J lost 5 bases, with 20 bases between them. Germline assignment: CDR1 SQVTM and CDR2 ANQGSEA. There are 14 residues in the CDR3. Written as DNA, the CDR3 is TGCAGCGTCCGGCCCCGGGACACGAAAGACGAGCAGTACTTC. Its translation is CSVRPRDTKDEQYF.

The rearrangement uses TRBV19 and TRBJ2-2, with 7 bases aligning to TRBD2. Germline CDR1 reads LNHDA; CDR2 reads SQIVND (reference sequence). The CDR3 contains 19 residues. The V and J ends lost 5 bases and 4 bases, in that order; junction bases with no gene match: 19. This chain's CDR3 is CASSPEGTSGGLITGELFF. CDR3 nucleotide sequence: TGTGCCAGTAGTCCAGAAGGAACTTCCGGGGGGTTAATCACCGGGGAGCTGTTTTTT. The full variable domain, in which reference TRBV19 and TRBJ2-2 provide the parts outside the CDR3, is DGGITQSPKYLFRKEGQNVTLSCEQNLNHDAMYWYRQDPGQGLRLIYYSQIVNDFQKGDIAEGYSVSREKKESFPLTVTSAQKNPTAFYLCASSPEGTSGGLITGELFFGEGSRLTVL.

V and J are TRBV19 and TRBJ1-6; 7 nucleotides match TRBD1. This CDR3 region has 13 residues. In germline, CDR1 is LNHDA, CDR2 SQIVND (reference sequence). The V segment lost 3 bases and the J segment 7 bases; nucleotides outside the gene matches: 0. CDR3 amino acids: CASSMGQNSPLHF. CDR3 nucleotides: TGTGCCAGTAGTATGGGACAGAATTCACCCCTCCACTTT.

V is TRBV7-3 and J is TRBJ1-4; D possibly corresponds to TRBD1 (5 bases). In germline, CDR1 is SGHTA, CDR2 FQGTGA. V gave up 2 bases and J gave up 5 bases, with 12 bases separating them. The CDR3 runs to 15 residues. The CDR3 bases are TGTGCCAGCAGCTTAGGGGACTGGGAGAATGAAAAACTGTTTTTT. The encoded protein is CASSLGDWENEKLFF.

This clone has just a few counts. The gene calls are TRBV5-4 and TRBJ1-1; TRBD1 might be the D (6 bases). The V end lost 4 bases, the J end lost 1 base, and 8 bases lay between the germline ends. Germline lookup yields CDR1 SGHNT and CDR2 YYREEE (reference sequence). This CDR3 has 13 amino acids. CDR3 protein: CASSGGQNTEAFF. Here the CDR3 DNA reads TGTGCCAGCAGCGGGGGACAGAACACTGAAGCTTTCTTT.

This rearrangement joins TRBV5-1 to TRBJ1-4; D is perhaps TRBD1 (5 bases). CDR1 SGHRS and CDR2 YFSETQ come from the germline V gene. This CDR3 is 16 amino acids long. Trimming left V 3 bases short and J 8 bases short, with 20 bases between. Here the CDR3 reads CASSSGLLPPGEKLFF. In DNA form, the CDR3 reads TGCGCCAGCAGCTCGGGACTCCTACCCCCGGGAGAAAAACTGTTTTTT.

The rearrangement joins TRBV5-8 to TRBJ2-5, with D possibly matching TRBD1 (6 bases). The end of the DNA fits TRBJ2-7 better, so the J call may be wrong. The germline V gene has CDR1 SGHTS and CDR2 YDEGEE. This CDR3 contains 12 residues. In DNA, the CDR3 is TGTGCCAGCGAAACAGGGCCGCTCGAGCAGTACTTC. Its translation: CASETGPLEQYF.

This rearrangement joins TRBV5-3 to TRBJ1-5, with D unclear. TRBV5-3 belongs to the ORF category, with a function that is uncertain. Trimming took 5 bases from V and 4 from J, leaving 19 bases between them. This CDR3 spans 16 amino acids. CDR3 sequence reads: CARRLCPGRENQPQHF. The CDR3 nucleotides read TGTGCCAGAAGGCTTTGTCCGGGCCGGGAGAATCAGCCCCAGCATTTT.

V and J are TRBV27 and TRBJ2-5, with 7 bases fitting TRBD1. In germline, CDR1 is MNHEY, CDR2 SMNVEV (reference sequence). J lost 5 bases, V lost 3 bases, and 3 bases had no gene match. This CDR3 is 13 amino acids long. The CDR3 is CASSFVRGETQYF. Here the CDR3 DNA reads TGTGCCAGCAGTTTCGTCAGGGGGGAGACCCAGTACTTC.

This chain links TRBV4-2 with TRBJ1-3; D unclear. Trimming stripped 2 bases from V and 1 base from J, with 12 bases between. Germline CDR1 and CDR2: LGHNA and YNFKEQ. This CDR3 spans 16 amino acids. Here the CDR3 reads CASSQIEKASGNTIYF. The DNA of the CDR3 is TGTGCCAGCAGCCAAATCGAGAAAGCTTCTGGAAACACCATATATTTT.